This TCR beta chain comes out of a study of shared clonotypes between healthy human individuals. The length of the CDR3 is 12 residues. From germline, CDR1 is SGHTA and CDR2 FQGNSA. Trimming took 5 bases from V and 5 from J, leaving 10 bases between them. General study findings and limits: Rarefaction gave evidence that sorted-subset sequencing remained incomplete despite large depth. Among four donors, about 5% of naive CD4 clonotypes were found in common.

Some clones are missing from TCRdb's copy, which holds only in-frame ones; the method was immunoSEQ multiplex PCR. The data show around 2.1 million clones, with 95% seen just once and over 0.1% held by the top ten. This clone has a single count. The antigen is not known. Memory CD4+ cells were the fraction left after CD45RA+ naive selection. This chain uses TRBV7-2 with TRBJ2-7; either TRBD1 or TRBD2 may fit D (6 bases each). This clonotype was sampled from a man younger than 30 in good health. What was sequenced was naive CD4+ T cells sorted from blood. Noted subset: CD45RA+ positively selected. CDR3 DNA sequence: TGTGCCAGCAGCCGGGGGCTCCACGAGCAGTACTTC. Its protein is CASSRGLHEQYF.